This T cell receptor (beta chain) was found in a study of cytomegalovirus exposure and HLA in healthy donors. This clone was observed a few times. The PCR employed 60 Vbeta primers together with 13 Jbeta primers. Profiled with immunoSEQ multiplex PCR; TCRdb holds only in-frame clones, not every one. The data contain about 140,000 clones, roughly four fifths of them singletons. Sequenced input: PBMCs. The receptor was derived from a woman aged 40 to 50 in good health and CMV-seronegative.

CDR3 bases: TGTGCCAGCAGTTCCTTCGGGAAAGAGACCCAGTACTTC. This translates into CASSSFGKETQYF. The chain has TRBV2 and TRBJ2-5; weak D call: TRBD2 (5 bases). CDR3 length: 13 residues. CDR1 is SNHLY and CDR2 is FYNNEI in the germline V gene. With 5 bases removed from V and 3 bases from J, the gap between germline ends came to 10 bases.